This TCR beta chain derives from a study of T-cell memory formation after mild COVID-19. Worth noting for this clonotype: The antigen is undetermined.

The length of the CDR3 is 13 residues. The V and J ends lost 5 bases and 6 bases respectively, with 12 bases between them. Findings and limits, study-wide: The pre-infection memory compartment contained some responding clones, suggesting cross-reactive memory joined.

From the 5' RACE reads, TCRdb called clonotypes with MiXCR, one entry per CDR3 protein. This table has over 300,000 distinct CDR3 sequences, about 20% appearing once. The sequenced sample consisted of PBMCs or a T cell subset sorted from them (not recorded which). The gene calls are TRBV12-3 or TRBV12-4 and TRBJ2-3, with D perhaps matching TRBD1 (5 bases). This receptor was taken from a man younger than 35 who had mild COVID-19 (a few samples of this study predate the infection). Cell type and time point are not known. The CDR3 protein is CASSPSRADTQYF. The CDR3, as DNA: TGTGCCAGCAGTCCAAGCAGGGCTGATACGCAGTATTTT.